The entry below describes one T cell receptor (beta chain). Its cognate antigen is unknown. At the deep level, the assay was run. Clones were sequenced by immunoSEQ multiplex PCR, and TCRdb holds only the in-frame ones, with some missing. The data show some 630,000 clones, approximately 96% seen once. Cells designated naive CD8 were CD45RO-negative and were positively selected for CCR7, with terminally differentiated effector memory CD45RA+ cells excluded. The donors were all Caucasian adults (living in Nashville, Tennessee). This specimen belongs to a study of shared clonotypes between healthy human individuals. Regarding the study as a whole: Generally, estimated richness proved larger in naive subsets than it did in memory subsets.

V lost 5 bases and J lost 1, with 9 bases in between. Germline loops: CDR1 SGHNT, CDR2 YYREEE (reference sequence). The CDR3 totals 13 residues. Sequenced sample: naive CD8+ T cells sorted from blood. J is TRBJ1-1 and V is TRBV5-4; no definite D call. The receptor comes from a woman aged 25 to 39 in good health. CDR3 region: CASRLTGNTEAFF. Here the CDR3 DNA reads TGTGCCAGCAGACTGACGGGGAACACTGAAGCTTTCTTT.